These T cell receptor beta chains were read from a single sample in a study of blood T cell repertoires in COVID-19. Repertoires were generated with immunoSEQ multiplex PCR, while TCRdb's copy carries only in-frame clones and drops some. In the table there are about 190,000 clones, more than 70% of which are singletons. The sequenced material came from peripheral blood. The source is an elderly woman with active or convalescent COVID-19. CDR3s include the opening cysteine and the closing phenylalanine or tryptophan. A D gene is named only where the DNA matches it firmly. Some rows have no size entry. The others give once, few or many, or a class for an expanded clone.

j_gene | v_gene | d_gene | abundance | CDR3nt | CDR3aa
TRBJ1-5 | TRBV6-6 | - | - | TGTGCCAGCACCCCGGGCCTCGGGGGCAATCAGCCCCAGCATTTT | CASTPGLGGNQPQHF
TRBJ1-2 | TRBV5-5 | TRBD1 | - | TGTGCCAGCAGCTTGGTGGCGGAGACAGGGGTGGTTGGCTACACCTTC | CASSLVAETGVVGYTF
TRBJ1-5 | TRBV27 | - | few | TGTGCCAGCGAGGCCGTTTATAGCAATCAGCCCCAGCATTTT | CASEAVYSNQPQHF
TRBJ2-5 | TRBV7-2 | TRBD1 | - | TGTGCCAGCAGCTGGCGGACAGGGGGGGAGACCCAGTACTTC | CASSWRTGGETQYF
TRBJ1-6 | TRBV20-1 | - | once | TGCAGTGCTAGTCCGCCGGGACACCATTCACCCCTCCACTTT | CSASPPGHHSPLHF
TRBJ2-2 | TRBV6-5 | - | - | TGTGCCAGCAGGGAGCGGTTAATCGGGGAGCTGTTTTTT | CASRERLIGELFF
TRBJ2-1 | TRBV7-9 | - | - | TGTGCCAGCAGCTTGTTCGAGCCCAATGAGCAGTTCTTC | CASSLFEPNEQFF
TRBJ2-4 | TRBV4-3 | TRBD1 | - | TGCGCCAGCAGCCAATATCGTCTTGGGACAGGGGATAACATTCAGTACTTC | CASSQYRLGTGDNIQYF
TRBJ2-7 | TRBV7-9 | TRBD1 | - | TGTGCCAGCAGCTTACCCGGACAGGGTAAGAGTCTGTACGAGCAGTACTTC | CASSLPGQGKSLYEQYF
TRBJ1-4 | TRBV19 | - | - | TGTGCCAGTAGTATAGGAACGGATAGGGGCTATGAAAAACTGTTTTTT | CASSIGTDRGYEKLFF
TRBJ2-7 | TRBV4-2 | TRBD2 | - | TGTGCCAGCAGCCAAGCGGGGGGAAAGGAGCAGTACTTC | CASSQAGGKEQYF
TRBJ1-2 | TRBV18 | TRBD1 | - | TGTGCCAGCTCATTCACAGGGGCGGATGGCTACACCTTC | CASSFTGADGYTF
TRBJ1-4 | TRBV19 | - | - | TGTGCCAGTAGGCGTGAAAAACTGTTTTTT | CASRREKLFF
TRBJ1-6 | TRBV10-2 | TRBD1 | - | TGCGCCAGCAGTGGGGTGACAGGGGGCTATTCTAATTCACCCCTCCACTTT | CASSGVTGGYSNSPLHF
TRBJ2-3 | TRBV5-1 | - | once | TGCGCCAGCAGCTTCGGGGGGCTTAGCACAGATACGCAGTATTTT | CASSFGGLSTDTQYF
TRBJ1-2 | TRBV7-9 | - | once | TGTGCCAGCAGCTTAGGGGCGGGGCTCGGACTATTTGTATTTGGCTACACCTTC | CASSLGAGLGLFVFGYTF
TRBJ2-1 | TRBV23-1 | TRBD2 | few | TGCGCCAGCAGTCAACCTCCCTCGACTAGCGGGGGTAATGAGCAGTTCTTC | CASSQPPSTSGGNEQFF
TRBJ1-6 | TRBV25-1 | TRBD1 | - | TGTGCCAGCAGTGCCGGGACAGGGGAATCACCCCTCCACTTT | CASSAGTGESPLHF
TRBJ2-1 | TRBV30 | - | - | TGTGCCTGGAGTGCCGGGTCCGGGGTCAATGAGCAGTTCTTC | CAWSAGSGVNEQFF
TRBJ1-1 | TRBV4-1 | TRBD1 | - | TGCGCCAGCAGCCCTACCGACAGGGAAAGCACTGAAGCTTTCTTT | CASSPTDRESTEAFF
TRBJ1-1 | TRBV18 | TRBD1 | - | TGTGCCAGCTCGGAGACAGGGCTTGACACTGAAGCTTTCTTT | CASSETGLDTEAFF
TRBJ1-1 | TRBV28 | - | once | TGTGCCAGCAGCTCAGGTGGGGGGGCCCTCAACACTGAAGCTTTCTTT | CASSSGGGALNTEAFF